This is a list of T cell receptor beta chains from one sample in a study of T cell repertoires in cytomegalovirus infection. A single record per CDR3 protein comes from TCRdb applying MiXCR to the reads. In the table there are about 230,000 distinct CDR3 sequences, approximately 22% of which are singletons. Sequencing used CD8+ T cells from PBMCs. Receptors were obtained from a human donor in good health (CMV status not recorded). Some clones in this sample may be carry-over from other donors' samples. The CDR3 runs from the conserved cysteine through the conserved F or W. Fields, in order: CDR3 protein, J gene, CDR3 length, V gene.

cdr3_aa: CASSLENRVQRSGSGNTIYF
j_call: TRBJ1-3
cdr3_length: 20
v_call: TRBV7-8

cdr3_aa: CSASHQTEDLYYGYTF
j_call: TRBJ1-2
cdr3_length: 16
v_call: TRBV20-1

cdr3_aa: CASSSSGGAAETQYF
j_call: TRBJ2-5
cdr3_length: 15
v_call: TRBV12-3/TRBV12-4

cdr3_aa: CASSFPGQGAYGYTF
j_call: TRBJ1-2
cdr3_length: 15
v_call: TRBV12-3/TRBV12-4

cdr3_aa: CASSPGQEQETQYF
j_call: TRBJ2-5
cdr3_length: 14
v_call: TRBV28

cdr3_aa: CASSFLGPGYEQYF
j_call: TRBJ2-7
cdr3_length: 14
v_call: TRBV12-3/TRBV12-4

cdr3_aa: CASSSGLGDNEQFF
j_call: TRBJ2-1
cdr3_length: 14
v_call: TRBV7-9

cdr3_aa: CASSETRGDNEQFF
j_call: TRBJ2-1
cdr3_length: 14
v_call: TRBV2

cdr3_aa: CASPGTTDGYTF
j_call: TRBJ1-2
cdr3_length: 12
v_call: TRBV2

cdr3_aa: CASSSTGSNYGYTF
j_call: TRBJ1-2
cdr3_length: 14
v_call: TRBV7-8

cdr3_aa: CASSLRGFEQYF
j_call: TRBJ2-7
cdr3_length: 12
v_call: TRBV5-1

cdr3_aa: CASSQDGVRRAGELFF
j_call: TRBJ2-2
cdr3_length: 16
v_call: TRBV4-2

cdr3_aa: CASSLVGTGTGVGYTF
j_call: TRBJ1-2
cdr3_length: 16
v_call: TRBV11-2

cdr3_aa: CSVPRDTGAFF
j_call: TRBJ1-1
cdr3_length: 11
v_call: TRBV29-1

cdr3_aa: CASSVYGGGSYNEQFF
j_call: TRBJ2-1
cdr3_length: 16
v_call: TRBV7-2

cdr3_aa: CASSLRWVSGGAETQYF
j_call: TRBJ2-5
cdr3_length: 17
v_call: TRBV7-7

cdr3_aa: CASTPTGYNSPLHF
j_call: TRBJ1-6
cdr3_length: 14
v_call: TRBV19

cdr3_aa: CASSRALNEAFF
j_call: TRBJ1-1
cdr3_length: 12
v_call: TRBV7-9

cdr3_aa: CASSDGTGEGVNYGYTF
j_call: TRBJ1-2
cdr3_length: 17
v_call: TRBV27

cdr3_aa: CSADPGRVIPLGTEAFF
j_call: TRBJ1-1
cdr3_length: 17
v_call: TRBV20-1

cdr3_aa: CASRAEGRPSGNTIYF
j_call: TRBJ1-3
cdr3_length: 16
v_call: TRBV7-6

cdr3_aa: CASSLGGGASDTQYF
j_call: TRBJ2-3
cdr3_length: 15
v_call: TRBV7-6

cdr3_aa: CASSSGTSLEQYF
j_call: TRBJ2-7
cdr3_length: 13
v_call: TRBV7-9

cdr3_aa: CSARDWQVNTGELFF
j_call: TRBJ2-2
cdr3_length: 15
v_call: TRBV20-1

cdr3_aa: CASSRGAPGANVLTF
j_call: TRBJ2-6
cdr3_length: 15
v_call: TRBV7-8

cdr3_aa: CATGKNDRGSYEQYF
j_call: TRBJ2-7
cdr3_length: 15
v_call: TRBV7-9

cdr3_aa: CASSITSDNYEQYF
j_call: TRBJ2-7
cdr3_length: 14
v_call: TRBV19